The 29 T cell receptor beta chains below all came from one sample that was sequenced in a study of shared clonotypes between healthy human individuals. Repertoires were generated with immunoSEQ multiplex PCR, while TCRdb's copy carries only in-frame clones and drops some. The data contain millions of clones, over 85% of them singletons. Sequences were obtained from naive CD4+ T cells from PBMCs. Sample subset: CD45RA+ positively selected. The receptors were sampled from a man between 18 and 29 years old in good health. Some clones in this sample may be carry-over from other donors' samples.

The chain joins TRBV5-1 to TRBJ2-1; the D is unclear. The germline V gene has CDR1 SGHRS and CDR2 YFSETQ. This CDR3 comprises 18 residues. The V end was cut by 5 bases, the J end by 6 bases, with 27 bases between. Written as DNA, the CDR3 is TGCGCCAGCAGGCCGCCGCCCGGGCCGCGCAAGCATTCCAATGAGCAGTTCTTC. Its protein is CASRPPPGPRKHSNEQFF.

This chain links TRBV7-2 with TRBJ2-2, with D perhaps matching TRBD2 (5 bases). From germline, CDR1 is SGHTA and CDR2 FQGNSA. V was pared by 5 bases and J by 4 bases, with 20 bases between. This CDR3 has 17 residues. The CDR3 loop reads CASSPRSGRGFTGELFF. The DNA of the CDR3 is TGTGCCAGCAGCCCCCGGTCGGGGAGAGGGTTCACCGGGGAGCTGTTTTTT.

In its sample, this clone was seen once. J is TRBJ2-1 and V is TRBV19; 10 positions match TRBD1. Per germline, CDR1 LNHDA and CDR2 SQIVND (reference sequence). This CDR3 spans 16 amino acids. J gave up 10 bases and V 6 bases, and 15 bases lay outside the gene matches. CDR3 sequence: CASSPGDRGKEREQFF. CDR3 nucleotide sequence: TGTGCCAGTAGCCCGGGGGACAGGGGAAAAGAAAGGGAGCAGTTCTTC. The full variable domain, in which reference TRBV19 and TRBJ2-1 provide the parts outside the CDR3, is DGGITQSPKYLFRKEGQNVTLSCEQNLNHDAMYWYRQDPGQGLRLIYYSQIVNDFQKGDIAEGYSVSREKKESFPLTVTSAQKNPTAFYLCASSPGDRGKEREQFFGPGTRLTVL.

This sequence joins TRBV30 and TRBJ1-4, with TRBD1 as a possible D gene (5 bases). V was clipped by 5 bases and J by 5 bases, with 18 bases between them. Germline CDR1 reads GTSNPN; CDR2 reads SVGIG (reference sequence). This CDR3 is built from 15 residues. CDR3 residues: CAWGGIGTENEKLFF. Written as DNA, the CDR3 is TGTGCCTGGGGCGGGATCGGGACGGAGAATGAAAAACTGTTTTTT.

This rearrangement joins TRBV2 to TRBJ2-3; D remains ambiguous. CDR3 length: 12 residues. Germline CDR1 is SNHLY and CDR2 is FYNNEI. The V end was cut by 6 bases, the J end by 5 bases, with 9 bases between. The CDR3 is CASSTQGDTQYF. The CDR3 DNA reads TGTGCCAGCAGCACACAAGGAGATACGCAGTATTTT.

The chain links TRBV5-1 to TRBJ2-1; the match to TRBD2 covers 7 bases. Germline loops: CDR1 SGHRS, CDR2 YFSETQ. V trimming: 4 bases; J trimming: 0 bases; junction bases outside the gene matches: 7. The CDR3 length is 16 residues. The CDR3 sequence is CASSPKLAPSYNEQFF. In DNA form, the CDR3 reads TGCGCCAGCAGCCCGAAACTAGCGCCCTCCTACAATGAGCAGTTCTTC.

This chain joins TRBV7-8 and TRBJ2-5; D might be TRBD1 (5 bases). Germline V CDR1 and CDR2: SGHVS, FQNEAQ. The CDR3 spans 17 residues. The V end lost 2 bases, the J end lost 0 bases, and 16 bases lay between the germline ends. Here the CDR3 reads CASSLMGGRANQETQYF. In DNA, the CDR3 is TGTGCCAGCAGCTTAATGGGTGGCAGGGCCAACCAAGAGACCCAGTACTTC.

This clone has only one observation. V gene TRBV28 combines with J gene TRBJ2-7, with D tentatively TRBD2 (6 bases). Germline V gives CDR1 MDHEN, CDR2 SYDVKM. V gave up 7 bases and J gave up 1 base, with 14 bases separating them. The CDR3 is made up of 14 amino acids. The CDR3 DNA reads as TGTGCCAGCACGGGGGACGGCACGTCCTACGAGCAGTACTTC. Amino acids: CASTGDGTSYEQYF.

For this clone: The sample carries other DNA sequences with the same CDR3. The rearrangement uses TRBV28 and TRBJ1-2; possibly TRBD1 for D (5 bases). CDR3 length equals 13 residues. Trimming shortened V by 4 bases and J by 4 bases, and 10 bases separated the two germline ends. From germline, CDR1 is MDHEN and CDR2 SYDVKM. CDR3 sequence reads: CASSSTDLYGYTF. For the CDR3, the DNA is TGTGCCAGCAGTTCGACAGACCTCTATGGCTACACCTTC.

This clone was observed a single time. This chain links TRBV27 with TRBJ2-4, with TRBD2 matching over 10 bases. Per germline, CDR1 MNHEY and CDR2 SMNVEV (reference sequence). Trimming cost V 8 bases and J 6 bases; bases outside gene matches: 7. The CDR3 length is 14 residues. The CDR3 is CASSTGTSVNIQYF. DNA for the CDR3: TGTGCCAGCTCTACCGGGACTAGCGTAAACATTCAGTACTTC.

Written as DNA, the CDR3 is TGCGCCAGCAGCTTGTTTGGTAGCGGGAACACCGGGGAGCTGTTTTTT. This sequence encodes CASSLFGSGNTGELFF. The chain combines TRBV5-1 with TRBJ2-2; weak D call: TRBD2 (6 bases). CDR1 is SGHRS and CDR2 is YFSETQ in the germline V gene. Trimming shortened V by 1 base and J by 1 base, and 11 bases separated the two germline ends. This CDR3 region has 16 residues.

This chain joins TRBV7-9 and TRBJ2-1; 8 bases match TRBD1. V dropped 5 bases and J dropped 5; count of bases not matched to a gene: 17. The CDR3 has 18 residues. Germline CDR1 is SEHNR and CDR2 is FQNEAQ (reference sequence). The CDR3 DNA is TGTGCCAGCAGCCCCCTAACCCCGGGACAGGTGGGGAACAATGAGCAGTTCTTC. Translation gives CASSPLTPGQVGNNEQFF.

The genes are TRBV18 and TRBJ2-3, with 8 bases that match TRBD2. The trim removed 4 bases at V and 2 bases at J, leaving 2 bases unmatched. The CDR3 extends over 14 amino acids. The germline V gene encodes CDR1 KGHSH and CDR2 LQKENI. The CDR3 nucleotides are TGTGCCAGCTCACAACTAGCGGACACAGATACGCAGTATTTT. Protein product: CASSQLADTDTQYF.

The chain carries TRBV21-1 and TRBJ2-1; the tabulated D call, TRBD2, remains unverified against the DNA. TRBV21-1 is classified as a pseudogene. The length of the CDR3 is 17 residues. CDR3 nucleotide sequence: TGTGCCAGCAGCCGAGGGTACGGGGAGACTAGCGGATATGATCAGTTCTTC. This translates into CASSRGYGETSGYDQFF.

V is TRBV7-9 and J is TRBJ2-7, with D possibly matching TRBD2 (7 bases). Germline V CDR1 and CDR2: SEHNR, FQNEAQ (reference sequence). This CDR3 has 15 amino acids. The V gene lost 5 bases and the J gene lost 5 bases, with 19 bases spanning the gap. The CDR3, as DNA: TGTGCCAGCAGCCCGGTGGGGGGGGCCGACAACGAGCAGTACTTC. Its protein is CASSPVGGADNEQYF.

The gene calls are TRBV6-1 and TRBJ1-3; D may be TRBD1 (5 bases). The CDR3 is made up of 16 amino acids. Germline lookup yields CDR1 MNHNS and CDR2 SASEGT. V lost 2 bases and J 0 bases, leaving 11 bases between the germline ends. The CDR3 sequence: CASSERHRSSGNTIYF. CDR3 DNA sequence: TGTGCCAGCAGTGAACGTCACAGGAGCTCTGGAAACACCATATATTTT.

The chain joins TRBV27 to TRBJ2-1; 8 nucleotides align to TRBD2. This CDR3 has 17 residues. The germline V gene encodes CDR1 MNHEY and CDR2 SMNVEV (reference sequence). J was trimmed by 0 bases and V by 3 bases; bases with no gene match: 7. In DNA form, the CDR3 reads TGTGCCAGCAGTTTTACCGGGACTAGTGGCTCCTACAATGAGCAGTTCTTC. This translates into CASSFTGTSGSYNEQFF.

The chain has TRBV5-1 and TRBJ2-5; 8 positions agree with TRBD2. The CDR3 spans 16 residues. Germline lookup yields CDR1 SGHRS and CDR2 YFSETQ. J lost 1 base, V lost 7 bases, and 12 bases had no gene match. CDR3 DNA sequence: TGCGCCAGCGGGCCCGGCCCGGGACTAGTCCAAGAGACCCAGTACTTC. It translates to CASGPGPGLVQETQYF.

This chain uses TRBV5-5 with TRBJ2-1; TRBD1 is a possible D gene (5 bases). The germline CDR1 and CDR2 sequences are SGHKS and YYEKEE (reference sequence). Deletions cut 4 bases from V and 9 bases from J, with 23 bases between. The CDR3 is 16 amino acids. The CDR3 nucleotides are TGTGCCAGCAGCAGAGTAGGGGCTTCCAATATCGGTGAGCAGTTCTTC. Protein: CASSRVGASNIGEQFF.

The chain links TRBV7-3 to TRBJ2-1; possible D gene TRBD2, 6 bases. Trimming removed 5 bases at V and 2 bases at J, with 16 bases between. Germline loops: CDR1 SGHTA, CDR2 FQGTGA. The CDR3 is 16 residues long. In DNA, the CDR3 is TGTGCCAGCAGCCCGGGAGCGACCCGTACCTACAATGAGCAGTTCTTC. Translated, it gives CASSPGATRTYNEQFF.

The rearrangement links TRBV7-9 to TRBJ1-3; a weak D match, TRBD1 (6 bases). There are 13 residues in the CDR3. The V end lost 1 base, the J end lost 7 bases, and 8 bases lay between the germline ends. In germline, CDR1 is SEHNR, CDR2 FQNEAQ (reference sequence). The CDR3 spells CASSLVQGNTIYF. Here the CDR3 DNA reads TGTGCCAGCAGCTTAGTGCAGGGGAACACCATATATTTT.

The chain couples TRBV7-9 to TRBJ2-3; 7 bases align to TRBD2. This CDR3 contains 19 residues. V shed 5 bases, J shed 4 bases, and the junction held 21 bases outside the gene matches. Germline CDR1 and CDR2: SEHNR and FQNEAQ (reference sequence). The CDR3 DNA sequence: TGTGCCAGCAGCCGCATTATTCCCATTTACGGGGGGAAGGCAGATACGCAGTATTTT. Residues: CASSRIIPIYGGKADTQYF. Together with reference TRBV7-9 and TRBJ2-3, the CDR3 gives the full variable domain: DTGVSQNPRHKITKRGQNVTFRCDPISEHNRLYWYRQTLGQGPEFLTYFQNEAQLEKSRLLSDRFSAERPKGSFSTLEIQRTEQGDSAMYLCASSRIIPIYGGKADTQYFGPGTRLTVL.

V usage is TRBV28 and J usage is TRBJ2-5; TRBD1 aligns across 10 bases. Trimming removed 4 bases from V and 6 bases from J; junction bases left unmatched: 8. This CDR3 has 15 amino acids. The germline gives CDR1 MDHEN, CDR2 SYDVKM. The CDR3 region is CASSSPGQGGQTQYF. The CDR3 coding sequence is TGTGCCAGCAGTTCTCCAGGACAGGGGGGACAGACCCAGTACTTC.

The rearrangement links TRBV7-3 to TRBJ1-1, with D unclear. Trimming stripped 5 bases from V and 7 bases from J, with 14 bases between. The germline V gene has CDR1 SGHTA and CDR2 FQGTGA. The CDR3 extends over 13 amino acids. In DNA form, the CDR3 reads TGTGCCAGCAGCCCCGTGGCGGGGAATGAAGCTTTCTTT. Protein: CASSPVAGNEAFF.

This chain connects TRBV29-1 to TRBJ2-7; tentatively, D is TRBD1 (5 bases). The CDR3 contains 12 residues. Trimming cost V 5 bases and J 10 bases, with 18 bases left between them. Germline CDR1 SQVTM, CDR2 ANQGSEA. CDR3 in DNA: TGCAGCGTTTTTCCAGGGTACCCCCCCCAGTACTTC. Translation gives CSVFPGYPPQYF.

This clone has just one count. The chain links TRBV18 to TRBJ1-1, with D possibly being TRBD1 (6 bases). V was trimmed by 4 bases and J by 5 bases, leaving 17 bases between them. This CDR3 comprises 15 residues. Per germline, CDR1 KGHSH and CDR2 LQKENI. The CDR3 loop is CASSLQQGQGTEAFF. In nucleotides, the CDR3 is TGTGCCAGCTCACTTCAGCAGGGTCAGGGGACTGAAGCTTTCTTT.

This chain uses TRBV28 with TRBJ1-5; no definite D call. In germline, CDR1 is MDHEN, CDR2 SYDVKM. The germline V and J ends were trimmed by 5 bases and 3 bases, with 17 bases remaining between them. CDR3 length equals 16 residues. The CDR3 nucleotides read TGTGCCAGCAGTCCCACCCGGAGAGGCTTCAATCAGCCCCAGCATTTT. Protein product: CASSPTRRGFNQPQHF.

The chain links TRBV6-5 to TRBJ2-7, with D possibly matching TRBD2 (6 bases). Germline CDR1 and CDR2: MNHEY and SVGAGI. V was cut by 3 bases and J by 4 bases, with 16 bases left in between. This CDR3 comprises 15 residues. For the CDR3, the DNA is TGTGCCAGCAGTTATAGCCGGGACGGGACTTACGAGCAGTACTTC. The encoded protein is CASSYSRDGTYEQYF.

Worth noting for this clone: Other DNA sequences in this sample translate to the same CDR3. J is TRBJ2-7 and V is TRBV27, with TRBD2 identical over 8 bases. CDR3 length: 15 amino acids. The V and J ends lost 2 bases and 2 bases, in that order; junction bases with no gene match: 5. Per the germline V gene, CDR1 is MNHEY and CDR2 is SMNVEV (reference sequence). CDR3 sequence reads: CASSLGLAGTYEQYF. CDR3 sequence (DNA): TGTGCCAGCAGTTTAGGCCTAGCGGGTACCTACGAGCAGTACTTC.